This T cell receptor (beta chain) was identified during a study of T-cell reconstitution after alpha-beta-depleted transplantation in children. In germline, CDR1 is SGHRS, CDR2 YFSETQ. This CDR3 is 14 amino acids long. V trimming: 0 bases; J trimming: 7 bases; junction bases outside the gene matches: 3. As regards this clonotype: The antigen remains unidentified.

Study-wide findings and caveats: T-cell numbers and diversity one year post-transplant derived largely from freshly generated T cells. Alpha-beta T cells about two months after transplant reportedly derived from several hundred expanded graft clones. Surviving recipient T cells and thymic progenitors produced the high day-60 TCRbeta diversity seen in some patients.

Using unique molecular identifiers, the investigators prepared the TCRbeta library. TCRdb ran MiXCR on the PCR reads and lists one entry per CDR3 protein. The sample consists of roughly 310,000 distinct CDR3 sequences, approximately 23% of them appearing once. The sequenced sample was PBMCs, mostly from graft donor cells, obtained 180 days after TCRalphabeta/CD19-depleted stem cell transplant. This TCR came from a male patient between 10 and 17 years old who had a stem cell transplant for acute lymphoblastic leukemia, so the T cells may come from the graft donor. This sequence joins TRBV5-1 and TRBJ2-1; 8 bases align to TRBD2. CDR3 nucleotide sequence: TGCGCCAGCAGCTTGGGACTAGCGTGGAATGAGCAGTTCTTC. Protein: CASSLGLAWNEQFF.